These T cell receptor beta chains were read from a single sample in a study of cytomegalovirus exposure and HLA in healthy donors. The table came from immunoSEQ multiplex PCR; TCRdb's copy has only in-frame clones and leaves some out. The sample lists over 80,000 clones, about three quarters occurring once. Specimen: PBMCs. Every receptor here comes from a man in his 60s in good health and CMV-seropositive. CDR3s include the opening cysteine and the closing phenylalanine or tryptophan. The D gene is left open where the match is weak. Rows give clone size only sometimes, using once, few, many, or a class for an expanded clone.

d_call j_call v_call clone_size cdr3_aa cdr3_nt
NA TRBJ2-2 TRBV25-1 NA CASVDSLTGELFF TGTGCCAGCGTGGACAGCTTGACCGGGGAGCTGTTTTTT
NA TRBJ2-7 TRBV5-4 NA CASSPEGREYEQYF TGTGCCAGCAGCCCGGAAGGGAGAGAATACGAGCAGTACTTC
TRBD1 TRBJ2-7 TRBV7-8 NA CASRLDRAYEQYF TGTGCCAGCCGTCTTGACAGGGCCTACGAGCAGTACTTC
NA TRBJ1-5 TRBV4-1 NA CASSQGGQSNQPQHF TGCGCCAGCAGCCAAGGGGGACAAAGCAATCAGCCCCAGCATTTT
TRBD2 TRBJ2-5 TRBV7-2 NA CASSLGLAGNQETQYF TGTGCCAGCAGCCTGGGACTAGCGGGCAATCAAGAGACCCAGTACTTC
TRBD2 TRBJ2-5 TRBV11-2 few CASSFVPTSGETQYF TGTGCCAGCAGCTTCGTTCCGACTAGCGGAGAGACCCAGTACTTC
NA TRBJ1-1 TRBV4-3 few CASSQMPDTEAFF TGCGCCAGCAGCCAAATGCCGGACACTGAAGCTTTCTTT
TRBD1 TRBJ1-5 TRBV28 NA CASSSGQGAQPQHF TGTGCCAGCAGTTCGGGACAGGGGGCCCAGCCCCAGCATTTT
NA TRBJ1-5 TRBV18 NA CASSPGAVQPQHF TGTGCCAGCTCACCAGGGGCGGTTCAGCCCCAGCATTTT
NA TRBJ2-3 TRBV5-4 NA CATSLGHQGGDTQYF TGTGCCACCTCTCTGGGGCACCAGGGTGGGGATACGCAGTATTTT
TRBD2 TRBJ2-7 TRBV4-1 few CASSQAASGVHEQYF TGCGCCAGCAGCCAAGCAGCTAGCGGGGTGCACGAGCAGTACTTC
TRBD2 TRBJ2-7 TRBV28 once CASSFLGLAGGGPYEQYF TGTGCCAGCAGTTTCCTCGGACTAGCGGGGGGGGGCCCCTACGAGCAGTACTTC
NA TRBJ1-5 TRBV7-2 NA CASSKRAGGNQPQHF TGTGCCAGCAGCAAACGGGCAGGGGGCAATCAGCCCCAGCATTTT
TRBD1 TRBJ2-2 TRBV19 NA CASNPTGVFTGELFF TGTGCCAGTAACCCGACAGGGGTGTTCACCGGGGAGCTGTTTTTT
NA TRBJ1-1 TRBV4-1 few CASSQLQGNTEAFF TGCGCCAGCAGCCAACTACAGGGGAACACTGAAGCTTTCTTT
NA TRBJ2-3 TRBV2 NA CASSWGGGGTDTQYF TGTGCCAGCAGCTGGGGGGGCGGGGGCACAGATACGCAGTATTTT
NA TRBJ2-2 TRBV11-1 NA CASSLLGAARELFF TGTGCCAGCAGCTTACTAGGAGCGGCGAGGGAGCTGTTTTTT
NA TRBJ1-6 TRBV5-1 once CASSLAMGGQNSPLHF TGCGCCAGCAGCTTGGCAATGGGGGGGCAGAATTCACCCCTCCACTTT
NA TRBJ1-5 TRBV28 NA CASSLQVLWPQHF TGTGCCAGCAGTTTACAGGTCCTATGGCCCCAGCATTTT
TRBD2 TRBJ2-2 TRBV7-9 NA CASSLGLATTGELFF TGTGCCAGCAGCTTAGGACTAGCGACCACCGGGGAGCTGTTTTTT
TRBD2 TRBJ2-3 TRBV5-8 NA CASSLIGGALTDTQYF TGTGCCAGCAGCTTGATCGGGGGGGCCCTCACAGATACGCAGTATTTT
NA TRBJ2-1 TRBV20-1 NA CSANRNNEQFF TGCAGTGCTAACAGGAACAATGAGCAGTTCTTC
NA TRBJ1-4 TRBV6-5 NA CASSNRRSPGEKLFF TGTGCCAGCAGTAACCGGAGGTCCCCGGGGGAAAAACTGTTTTTT
TRBD1 TRBJ2-7 TRBV7-3 NA CASSLRDSPDEQYF TGTGCCAGCAGCTTAAGGGACAGCCCTGACGAGCAGTACTTC
NA TRBJ2-7 TRBV5-1 NA CASSLSGSSYEQYF TGCGCCAGCAGCTTGAGCGGAAGCTCCTACGAGCAGTACTTC
NA TRBJ2-2 TRBV5-1 NA CASSFSQFTGELFF TGCGCCAGCAGCTTTAGCCAGTTCACCGGGGAGCTGTTTTTT
NA TRBJ2-7 TRBV6-6 NA CASADGIVLEQYF TGTGCCAGCGCCGACGGGATTGTCCTCGAGCAGTACTTC
NA TRBJ2-6 TRBV30 NA CAWIHSGANVLTF TGTGCCTGGATTCACTCTGGGGCCAACGTCCTGACTTTC
NA TRBJ1-2 TRBV23-1 NA CASSQLQGFGYTF TGCGCCAGCAGTCAATTACAGGGCTTTGGCTACACCTTC